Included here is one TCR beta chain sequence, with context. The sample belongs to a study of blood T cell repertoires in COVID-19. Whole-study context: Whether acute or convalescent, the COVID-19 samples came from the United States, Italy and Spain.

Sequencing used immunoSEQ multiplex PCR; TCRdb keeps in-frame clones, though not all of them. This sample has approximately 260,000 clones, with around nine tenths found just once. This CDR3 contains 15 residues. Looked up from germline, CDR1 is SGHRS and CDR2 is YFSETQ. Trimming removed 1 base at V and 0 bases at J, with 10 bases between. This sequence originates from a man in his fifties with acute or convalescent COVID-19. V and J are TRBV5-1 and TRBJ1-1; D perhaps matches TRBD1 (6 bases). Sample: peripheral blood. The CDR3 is CASSLLGAMNTEAFF. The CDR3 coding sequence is TGCGCCAGCAGCTTGTTGGGGGCAATGAACACTGAAGCTTTCTTT.